A single TCR beta chain is shown here with its context. The clone's antigen remains unknown. Per-base qualities were not stored, and no clone one base away is much larger. Via the germline V gene (reference sequence), CDR1 is SEHNR and CDR2 FQNEAQ. V has 5 bases trimmed and J has 4 bases trimmed; junction bases matching no gene number 10. The CDR3 contains 16 residues, cysteine and phenylalanine counted. Just CDR3 DNA is preserved here, 48 bases in frame from base 1. The immunoSEQ Assay, a bias-controlled multiplex PCR, was used to amplify TCRbeta CDR3 regions from genomic DNA. The paper's processing steps were these. Within the assay, amplification of reference gene primers was used to estimate how many nucleated cells each sample contained. To quantify the absolute abundance of each unique TCRbeta CDR3 rearrangement, sequence reads were collapsed and filtered. For each sample, productive Simpson clonality was calculated as the square root of Simpson's diversity index over productive rearrangements. The table was pulled from immuneACCESS by TCRdb, which kept in-frame rearrangements only. Such tables lose some clones; where checked, under half of the loss comes from unresolved V genes, and the rest has no known cause. That table gives V, J and clone size, and the DNA gave D and trimming. This sample holds over 110,000 clones; 65% to 80% were observed only once. The ten largest clones add up to approximately 3.5% of the sample.

The source of the sample is a study of blood T cell repertoires in COVID-19 (TCRdb year 2020). For the wider study: Collaborator samples came from the United States, Italy and Spain and covered acute and convalescent phases of COVID-19. Nearly every sample came with metadata listing a de-identified subject ID, COVID-19 status, age in years and sex. Subjects who had been exposed to COVID-19, were actively infected with it, or had recovered from it provided the deeply sampled blood TCRbeta repertoires that made up the dataset. Where available, HLA class I and class II types were obtained from metadata supplied by the sample provider rather than from assay-based typing. The prospective study material was composed of cDNA or gDNA derived from T cells, B-cell-depleted T cells, or PBMCs. A freely available public database, intended as a resource for researchers studying the immune response to SARS-CoV-2, is where the repertoires were released. The samples were drawn from the first 160 participants of the ongoing ImmuneRACE study and from 950 to 1,500 subjects provided by 6 global collaborators. Summary of the overall study and its limitations: How much clinical and demographic metadata was included differed by source and by participant, and the metadata was provided uncurated.

Each collaborating institution followed its own protocols to collect whole blood in K2EDTA tubes. Collaborator samples were shipped for TCRbeta analysis as frozen whole blood, isolated PBMCs, or DNA extracted from either sample type. The sequenced sample consisted of peripheral blood. This clonotype originated in a man between 60 and 75 years old with acute or convalescent COVID-19. The receptor chain draws on TRBV7-9 and TRBJ2-1, with 8 junctional bases fitting TRBD1. The DNA sequence follows: TGTGCCAGCAGCGTACAGACGGGACAGGTATACAATGAGCAGTTCTTC. It is translated as CASSVQTGQVYNEQFF.